The T cell receptor (beta chain) described here comes from a study of blood T cell repertoires in COVID-19. Across the study: Italy, Spain and the United States were the sources of the convalescent and acute COVID-19 samples. Sample material is recorded as cDNA or gDNA derived from T cells, B-cell-depleted T cells, or PBMCs.

While infection was still active, Seattle patients were enrolled and then followed longitudinally. CDR1 and CDR2 (germline): SGHVS, FNYEAQ. The CDR3 totals 15 residues. Trimming shortened V by 5 bases and J by 8 bases, and 21 bases separated the two germline ends. Authors' data handling: Estimates of nucleated cell counts were drawn from the amplification of reference gene primers. Method: immunoSEQ multiplex PCR; TCRdb's copy keeps in-frame clones and lacks some. Clone size and V and J calls were adopted from that table, with D and trimming inferred from the DNA. This sample has roughly 62,000 clones, with roughly 84% found just once.

The rearrangement links TRBV7-6 to TRBJ1-2; D gene ambiguous. Sequencing was done on a sample of peripheral blood. This TCR derives from a man aged 80 or over with COVID-19, enrolled during active disease. CDR3 loop: CASSLQTGVLEGYTF. The CDR3 DNA is TGTGCCAGCAGCCTTCAGACCGGGGTCCTTGAAGGCTACACCTTC.